A selection of T cell receptor beta chains follows, all from one sample in a study of blood T cell repertoires in COVID-19. Method: immunoSEQ multiplex PCR; TCRdb's copy keeps in-frame clones and lacks some. The sample contains roughly 110,000 clones, around 82% of which appear only once. The sample taken for sequencing was peripheral blood. Receptors originate from a human donor in a cohort sampled during active COVID-19. Each CDR3 is given with its conserved first and last residue. The order of the fields is clone size, D gene, J gene, V gene, CDR3 DNA, CDR3 protein. D genes are given only for firm matches. Part of the rows lack a size; the others show once, few, many or a class for expanded clones.

>-|TRBD2|TRBJ2-3|TRBV11-3
TGTGCCAGCAGCCCGGGACTAGCGGGCGGCACAGATACGCAGTATTTT
CASSPGLAGGTDTQYF
>-|-|TRBJ1-2|TRBV6-1
TGTGCCAGCAGTGAAATACCGACAGCTAACTATGGCTACACCTTC
CASSEIPTANYGYTF
>-|-|TRBJ2-7|TRBV19
TGTGCCAGTAGTCAACAGGGAGTATACGAGCAGTACTTC
CASSQQGVYEQYF
>-|-|TRBJ2-5|TRBV7-9
TGTGCCAGCAGCCCAGAGGGGGGGCGTCGGGAGACCCAGTACTTC
CASSPEGGRRETQYF
>-|-|TRBJ2-1|TRBV7-3
TGTGCCAGCAGCTTAAATGGCAGGGGCAATGAGCAGTTCTTC
CASSLNGRGNEQFF
>-|-|TRBJ2-1|TRBV10-3
TGTGCCACACAGCCCCCGGACTACTCCTACAATGAGCAGTTCTTC
CATQPPDYSYNEQFF
>-|TRBD2|TRBJ2-7|TRBV19
TGTGCCAGTAGTAGGCTGGAGCGGGGGGTTAACGAGCAGTACTTC
CASSRLERGVNEQYF
>-|-|TRBJ1-2|TRBV2
TGTGCCAGCAGTGAGGGGGCGCTTGACTATGGCTACACCTTC
CASSEGALDYGYTF
>-|-|TRBJ1-1|TRBV5-1
TGCGCCAGCCTAGGACTCGGGACTGAAGCTTTCTTT
CASLGLGTEAFF
>-|TRBD1|TRBJ1-1|TRBV6-5
TGTGCCAGCAGTCGGGACAGGGGGCTTACTGAAGCTTTCTTT
CASSRDRGLTEAFF
>-|-|TRBJ1-4|TRBV11-2
TGTGCCAGCAGCTTACATCGTCGGAACCTCGGGTATGAAAAACTGTTTTTT
CASSLHRRNLGYEKLFF
>-|-|TRBJ2-5|TRBV7-2
TGTGCCAGCAGCTTAGGGGAGACGGAGACCCAGTACTTC
CASSLGETETQYF
>-|-|TRBJ2-5|TRBV2
TGTGCCAGCAGTGATGGATTGGGCGAGACCCAGTACTTC
CASSDGLGETQYF
>-|-|TRBJ2-7|TRBV4-1
TGCGCCAGCAGCCAACCCCTTAAGCCCAGGGGATCCTACGAGCAGTACTTC
CASSQPLKPRGSYEQYF
>-|-|TRBJ1-1|TRBV28
TGTGCCAGCAGTTCCCTCAAACTTAGACTTGTTGAAGCTTTCTTT
CASSSLKLRLVEAFF
>-|TRBD2|TRBJ2-2|TRBV29-1
TGCAGCGTCGACGGACTAGCGGGTAGTGGGGAGCTGTTTTTT
CSVDGLAGSGELFF
>-|-|TRBJ2-7|TRBV28
TGTGCCAGCAGCTCGCGGGGGCTGAGCTCCTACGAGCAGTACTTC
CASSSRGLSSYEQYF
>-|-|TRBJ2-3|TRBV19
TGTGCCATAACCCCCCGTCCGGACTTCACAGATACGCAGTATTTT
CAITPRPDFTDTQYF
>-|-|TRBJ1-4|TRBV5-1
TGCGCCAGCAGCGCGGGCCCTAATGAAAAACTGTTTTTT
CASSAGPNEKLFF
>-|-|TRBJ2-7|TRBV5-4
TGTGCCAGCACCCTCCAACCGGGGAGCTCCTACGAGCAGTACTTC
CASTLQPGSSYEQYF
>-|TRBD1|TRBJ1-2|TRBV3-1/TRBV3-2
TGTGCCAGCAGCTCGGCCGGGACAGACTATGGCTACACCTTC
CASSSAGTDYGYTF
>-|-|TRBJ1-5|TRBV2
TGTGCCAGCAGTGCAATGACAGATAATCAGCCCCAGCATTTT
CASSAMTDNQPQHF
>few|TRBD1|TRBJ1-4|TRBV24-1
TGTGCCACCAGTGATCAGGGACAGACGAAACTGTTTTTT
CATSDQGQTKLFF
>few|-|TRBJ2-2|TRBV5-4
TGTGCCAGCAGCTTGGACAAGGAGCTGTTTTTT
CASSLDKELFF
>-|-|TRBJ1-3|TRBV7-9
TGTGCCAGCCGCGGCGGGGGCTCTGGAAACACCATATATTTT
CASRGGGSGNTIYF
>-|TRBD1|TRBJ2-2|TRBV23-1
TGCGCCAGCAGTCCCGCGACAGGGGTCGTCGGGGAGCTGTTTTTT
CASSPATGVVGELFF
>-|-|TRBJ1-1|TRBV7-9
TGTGCCAGCAGCTTAATGGGGGGGAACACTGAAGCTTTCTTT
CASSLMGGNTEAFF
>-|-|TRBJ2-1|TRBV29-1
TGCAGCGTTGCGCCAGGGACAAATGAGCAGTTCTTC
CSVAPGTNEQFF
>-|TRBD1|TRBJ2-7|TRBV28
TGTGCCAGCAGGGGACAGGGAGCCTACGAGCAGTACTTC
CASRGQGAYEQYF
>-|-|TRBJ1-2|TRBV27
TGTGCCAGCAGTTTAGGACACCCTGGGGATGGCTACACCTTC
CASSLGHPGDGYTF
>-|-|TRBJ2-3|TRBV30
TGTGCCTGGAGTGAGGGTAGCGGAGGACGAGATACGCAGTATTTT
CAWSEGSGGRDTQYF
>-|-|TRBJ2-7|TRBV3-1/TRBV3-2
TGTGCCAGCAGCCAAGATAGGGGGGGAAAGGGGTCCTACGAGCAGTACTTC
CASSQDRGGKGSYEQYF
>-|TRBD2|TRBJ2-1|TRBV5-1
TGCGCCAGCAGGCTGACTAGCGGAGAATACAATGAGCAGTTCTTC
CASRLTSGEYNEQFF
>-|TRBD1|TRBJ1-5|TRBV28
TGTGCCAGCAGTTTGACAGGGTTGAGGCAGCCCCAGCATTTT
CASSLTGLRQPQHF
>-|-|TRBJ2-3|TRBV5-4
TGTGCCAGCAGCGCCGATCGGTTTGCCACAGATACGCAGTATTTT
CASSADRFATDTQYF
>few|-|TRBJ1-5|TRBV4-1
TGCGCCAGCAGCCAAGTTGAGGGTAATAATCAGCCCCAGCATTTT
CASSQVEGNNQPQHF
>-|-|TRBJ2-5|TRBV6-2/TRBV6-3
TGTGCCAGCAGTTACTTGACTAGGGGTTATTCGATGTTGGAGACCCAGTACTTC
CASSYLTRGYSMLETQYF
>once|-|TRBJ1-1|TRBV2
TGTGCCAGCAAACAGGGTGCCTTCCCGAACACTGAAGCTTTCTTT
CASKQGAFPNTEAFF
>-|-|TRBJ1-4|TRBV5-4
TGTGCCAGCAGCGAGGCAACTAATGAAAAACTGTTTTTT
CASSEATNEKLFF
>-|-|TRBJ2-1|TRBV29-1
TGCAGCTCACGGTCGGGAGAGGGGCTCTACAATGAGCAGTTCTTC
CSSRSGEGLYNEQFF
>-|TRBD1|TRBJ1-1|TRBV29-1
TGCAGCGTCCGACAGGGCGTCGACACTGAAGCTTTCTTT
CSVRQGVDTEAFF
>once|TRBD1|TRBJ2-5|TRBV30
TGTGCCTGGAGTAGAGGGACAGCGGAGACCCAGTACTTC
CAWSRGTAETQYF
>-|-|TRBJ2-2|TRBV6-5
TGTGCCAGCAGTTACGGAGGTACCTTGGACACCGGGGAGCTGTTTTTT
CASSYGGTLDTGELFF
>-|TRBD2|TRBJ2-3|TRBV28
TGTGCCAGCAGTTTATTAGCGGGAGGGCCCGCAGATACGCAGTATTTT
CASSLLAGGPADTQYF
>-|-|TRBJ1-5|TRBV4-3
TGCGCCAGCAGCCAAGAAGCAGGGTCCGGCAATCAGCCCCAGCATTTT
CASSQEAGSGNQPQHF
>-|TRBD1|TRBJ2-1|TRBV19
TGTGCCAGTAGTATCGGGACAGTCCGAGGGTACAATGAGCAGTTCTTC
CASSIGTVRGYNEQFF
>-|TRBD1|TRBJ1-5|TRBV6-6
TGTGCCAGCAGTTACCCAGGGACAGGGGATCAGCCCCAGCATTTT
CASSYPGTGDQPQHF
>-|TRBD2|TRBJ2-1|TRBV24-1
TGTGCCACCAGTGATATCAATAGCGGGGGGACCTACAATGAGCAGTTCTTC
CATSDINSGGTYNEQFF
>-|TRBD2|TRBJ2-1|TRBV27
TGTGCCAGCAGGGAGACTAGCGGGGATTACAATGAGCAGTTCTTC
CASRETSGDYNEQFF
>-|-|TRBJ2-1|TRBV19
TGTGCCAGTAGTACCACGTCTGTCGGCTCCTACAATGAGCAGTTCTTC
CASSTTSVGSYNEQFF
>few|-|TRBJ1-6|TRBV5-1
TGCGCCAGCAGGGGGGGTCTTGATTCACCCCTCCACTTT
CASRGGLDSPLHF
>-|TRBD1|TRBJ1-5|TRBV20-1
TGCAGTGCTAGTCTTCTCGGGACAGGGGTGGACAATCAGCCCCAGCATTTT
CSASLLGTGVDNQPQHF
>few|TRBD2|TRBJ2-7|TRBV5-5
TGTGCCAGCAGCGGGAGGGGCAGTCCCTTTACCTACGAGCAGTACTTC
CASSGRGSPFTYEQYF
>-|TRBD2|TRBJ2-1|TRBV29-1
TGCAGCGTTGTTGGGGGACCGGGACTAGCGGACAATGAGCAGTTCTTC
CSVVGGPGLADNEQFF
>-|-|TRBJ1-5|TRBV28
TGTGCCAGCAGAACCCCCCGGGGGGCTCAGCCCCAGCATTTT
CASRTPRGAQPQHF
>-|-|TRBJ2-2|TRBV12-3/TRBV12-4
TGTGCCAGCTTCGGAGTGTCCGGGGAGCTGTTTTTT
CASFGVSGELFF
>-|-|TRBJ2-7|TRBV12-3/TRBV12-4
TGTGCCAGCAGTCCGTCGACGGAGTTCATGCTGAACTTC
CASSPSTEFMLNF
>few|TRBD1|TRBJ2-2|TRBV19
TGTGCCAGTAGTATAGGGGCAGGGGGCGCGAGCACCGGGGAGCTGTTTTTT
CASSIGAGGASTGELFF